The 16 T cell receptor beta chains given below trace back to one sample, sequenced in a study of cytomegalovirus exposure and HLA in healthy donors. Sequencing was performed with immunoSEQ multiplex PCR; in TCRdb, only in-frame clones are kept and a portion is missing. The repertoire consists of around 300,000 clones, with 65% to 90% occurring once and the leading ten covering roughly 1%. The material sequenced was PBMCs. All receptors come from a woman in her late teens or twenties in good health and CMV-seronegative.

In this sample, this clone turned up once. The J gene is TRBJ2-5, the V gene TRBV5-1; possible D gene TRBD2, 6 bases. Trimming took 1 base from V and 0 from J, leaving 10 bases between them. This CDR3 region has 15 residues. From germline, CDR1 is SGHRS and CDR2 YFSETQ. DNA of the CDR3: TGCGCCAGCAGCTTGTCTGCGGGGTACCAAGAGACCCAGTACTTC. It translates to CASSLSAGYQETQYF. Variable domain in full (rest from reference TRBV5-1 and TRBJ2-5): KAGVTQTPRYLIKTRGQQVTLSCSPISGHRSVSWYQQTPGQGLQFLFEYFSETQRNKGNFPGRFSGRQFSNSRSEMNVSTLELGDSALYLCASSLSAGYQETQYFGPGTRLLVL.

The CDR3 DNA reads TGCAGCGTTGAGGGGGCTAGCGGGAGGGTGAATCACAATGAGCAGTTCTTC. Amino acid sequence: CSVEGASGRVNHNEQFF. V is TRBV29-1 and J is TRBJ2-1, with TRBD2 matching 12 bases. The CDR3 sequence is 17 residues long. Germline-derived CDR1 and CDR2 are SQVTM and ANQGSEA. Trimming at V came to 3 bases and at J to 5 bases, leaving 11 bases not matched to a gene.

V gene TRBV28 combines with J gene TRBJ1-3; D gene uncertain. Germline CDR1 reads MDHEN; CDR2 reads SYDVKM. The V end lost 2 bases, the J end lost 4 bases, and 9 bases lay between the germline ends. This CDR3 has 14 amino acids. CDR3 region: CASSLLSLGNTIYF. CDR3 coding DNA: TGTGCCAGCAGTTTACTAAGTTTAGGAAACACCATATATTTT.

A note on this clone: One end of the junction does not line up with germline, which may come from a read error. As DNA, the CDR3 is TGTGCCAGCAGTGTTTATGGGACAGGAACCTTC. It codes for CASSVYGTGTF. J is TRBJ2-7 and V is TRBV2; the match to TRBD1 covers 8 bases. Germline assignment: CDR1 SNHLY and CDR2 FYNNEI. The CDR3 is made up of 11 amino acids.

V is TRBV25-1 and J is TRBJ1-4; D is undetermined. Deletions cut 6 bases from V and 4 bases from J, with 12 bases between. The CDR3 sequence is 14 residues long. Germline CDR1 and CDR2: MGHDK and SYGVNS. The CDR3 bases are TGTGCCAGCAGCCTCACGGGAATTAATGAAAAACTGTTTTTT. This sequence encodes CASSLTGINEKLFF.

The chain joins TRBV4-3 to TRBJ1-1; D gene ambiguous. Looked up from germline, CDR1 is LGHNA and CDR2 is YSLEER. This CDR3 spans 15 amino acids. V lost 0 bases and J lost 1, with 9 bases in between. DNA of the CDR3: TGCGCCAGCAGCCAAGATGCGGCGGGGAACACTGAAGCTTTCTTT. Translation gives CASSQDAAGNTEAFF.

The rearrangement uses TRBV10-3 and TRBJ2-3; TRBD2 aligns across 7 bases. This CDR3 contains 19 residues. The V gene's germline CDR1 is ENHRY and CDR2 SYGVKD. V was clipped by 0 bases and J by 4 bases; unmatched bases: 16. For the CDR3, the DNA is TGTGCCATCAGTGAGTCCCTCTTTAGTGGCGGGAGTTTGGCAGATACGCAGTATTTT. It specifies CAISESLFSGGSLADTQYF.

The chain has TRBV5-1 and TRBJ2-7; 9 bases agree with TRBD2. Trimming at V came to 4 bases and at J to 3 bases, leaving 11 bases not matched to a gene. CDR3 length equals 16 residues. Germline values: CDR1 SGHRS, CDR2 YFSETQ. This CDR3 reads CASSQGLAGLNYEQYF. The CDR3 DNA sequence: TGCGCCAGCAGCCAGGGGCTAGCGGGACTGAACTACGAGCAGTACTTC.

The chain couples TRBV7-9 to TRBJ2-3, with TRBD2 identical over 10 bases. Germline CDR1 and CDR2: SEHNR and FQNEAQ (reference sequence). V shed 4 bases and J 1 base; nucleotides not matched to a gene: 2. The CDR3 is 15 residues long. The CDR3, as DNA: TGTGCCAGCAGCTCCGGGACTAGCGGCACAGATACGCAGTATTTT. Amino acids: CASSSGTSGTDTQYF.

Only one count was recorded for this clone. V and J are TRBV18 and TRBJ1-5; weak D call: TRBD1 (5 bases). Germline V CDR1 and CDR2: KGHSH, LQKENI. The CDR3 consists of 15 residues. V gave up 2 bases and J gave up 8 bases, with 16 bases separating them. CDR3 in amino acids: CASSPRPQGREPQHF. The DNA for the CDR3 is TGTGCCAGCTCACCAAGACCTCAGGGTCGGGAGCCCCAGCATTTT. Combining the CDR3 with reference TRBV18 and TRBJ1-5 gives the whole variable domain NAGVMQNPRHLVRRRGQEARLRCSPMKGHSHVYWYRQLPEEGLKFMVYLQKENIIDESGMPKERFSAEFPKEGPSILRIQQVVRGDSAAYFCASSPRPQGREPQHFGDGTRLSIL.

V is TRBV29-1 and J is TRBJ1-2, with 7 bases matching TRBD1. Germline V CDR1 and CDR2: SQVTM, ANQGSEA. CDR3 size: 12 residues. V shed 5 bases, J shed 2 bases, and the junction held 2 bases outside the gene matches. In DNA form, the CDR3 reads TGCAGCGTTTCGGACAGGAACTATGGCTACACCTTC. Protein sequence: CSVSDRNYGYTF.

V is TRBV27 and J is TRBJ1-2; perhaps TRBD1 as D (5 bases). CDR3 length: 13 residues. V lost 9 bases and J lost 0, with 11 bases in between. Germline V gene lookup returns CDR1 MNHEY and CDR2 SMNVEV (reference sequence). The CDR3 region has the DNA TGTGCCAGTGGGGCATTTCCTAACTATGGCTACACCTTC. It translates to CASGAFPNYGYTF.

The gene calls are TRBV19 and TRBJ1-1; D may be TRBD1 (5 bases). The CDR3 is made up of 14 amino acids. The V end was cut by 5 bases, the J end by 1 base, with 11 bases between. Germline assignment: CDR1 LNHDA and CDR2 SQIVND (reference sequence). CDR3 loop: CASSVLGGNTEAFF. CDR3 DNA: TGTGCCAGTAGTGTACTGGGGGGGAACACTGAAGCTTTCTTT. The full variable domain, completed using reference TRBV19 and TRBJ1-1, is DGGITQSPKYLFRKEGQNVTLSCEQNLNHDAMYWYRQDPGQGLRLIYYSQIVNDFQKGDIAEGYSVSREKKESFPLTVTSAQKNPTAFYLCASSVLGGNTEAFFGQGTRLTVV.

J is TRBJ2-1 and V is TRBV4-1, with D perhaps matching TRBD2 (6 bases). Per the germline V gene, CDR1 is MGHRA and CDR2 is YSYEKL. This CDR3 comprises 13 residues. V lost 4 bases to trimming and J lost 10 bases, with 14 bases between them. CDR3 bases: TGCGCCAGCAGCCTAGAGCTAGCGAGAGAGCAGTTCTTC. Protein: CASSLELAREQFF.

This chain connects TRBV11-2 to TRBJ2-2; maybe TRBD2 (7 bases). Trimming removed 1 base from V and 2 bases from J, with 11 bases in between. The CDR3 has 16 residues. Germline V gives CDR1 SGHAT, CDR2 FQNNGV. As DNA, the CDR3 is TGTGCCAGCAGCTTAGCTGGGGGGGCCAACACCGGGGAGCTGTTTTTT. It encodes CASSLAGGANTGELFF.

The gene calls are TRBV9 and TRBJ1-2, with D possibly being TRBD1 (6 bases). The ends were cut back, 4 bases at V and 4 bases at J, with 20 bases in the middle. The germline V gene encodes CDR1 SGDLS and CDR2 YYNGEE. CDR3 length equals 16 residues. The CDR3 is CASSPSTGLSAYGYTF. The CDR3 DNA reads as TGTGCCAGCAGCCCATCGACAGGACTCTCCGCCTATGGCTACACCTTC. Supplemented by reference TRBV9 and TRBJ1-2, the full variable domain reads DSGVTQTPKHLITATGQRVTLRCSPRSGDLSVYWYQQSLDQGLQFLIQYYNGEERAKGNILERFSAQQFPDLHSELNLSSLELGDSALYFCASSPSTGLSAYGYTFGSGTRLTVV.